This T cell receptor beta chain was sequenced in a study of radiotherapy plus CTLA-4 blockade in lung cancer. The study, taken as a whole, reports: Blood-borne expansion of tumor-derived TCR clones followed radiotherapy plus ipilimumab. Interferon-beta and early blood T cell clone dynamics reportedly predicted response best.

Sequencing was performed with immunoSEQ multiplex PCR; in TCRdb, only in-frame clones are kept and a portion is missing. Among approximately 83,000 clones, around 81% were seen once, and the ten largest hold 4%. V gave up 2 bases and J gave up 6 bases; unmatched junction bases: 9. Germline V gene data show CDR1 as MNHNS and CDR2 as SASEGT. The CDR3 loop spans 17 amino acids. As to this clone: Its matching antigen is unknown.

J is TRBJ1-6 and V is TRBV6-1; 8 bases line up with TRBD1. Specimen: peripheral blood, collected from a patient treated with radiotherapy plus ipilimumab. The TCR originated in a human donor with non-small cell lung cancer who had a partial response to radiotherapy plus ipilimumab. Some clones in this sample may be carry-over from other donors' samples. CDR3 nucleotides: TGTGCCAGCAGTGAACCTCCCAGGGGGCCCCGTAATTCACCCCTCCACTTT. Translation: CASSEPPRGPRNSPLHF.